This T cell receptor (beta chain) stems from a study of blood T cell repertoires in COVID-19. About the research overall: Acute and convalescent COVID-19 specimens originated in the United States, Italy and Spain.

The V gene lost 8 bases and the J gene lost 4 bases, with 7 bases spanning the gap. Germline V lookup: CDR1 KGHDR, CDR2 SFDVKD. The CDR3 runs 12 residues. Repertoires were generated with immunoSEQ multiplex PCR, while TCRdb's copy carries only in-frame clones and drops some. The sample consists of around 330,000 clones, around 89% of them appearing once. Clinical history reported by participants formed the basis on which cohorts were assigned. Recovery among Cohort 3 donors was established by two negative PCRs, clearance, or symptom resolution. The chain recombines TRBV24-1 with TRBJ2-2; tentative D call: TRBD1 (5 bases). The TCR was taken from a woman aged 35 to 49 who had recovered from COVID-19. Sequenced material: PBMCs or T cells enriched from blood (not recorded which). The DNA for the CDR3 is TGTGCCACCATAGGGGTCACCGGGGAGCTGTTTTTT. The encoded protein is CATIGVTGELFF.